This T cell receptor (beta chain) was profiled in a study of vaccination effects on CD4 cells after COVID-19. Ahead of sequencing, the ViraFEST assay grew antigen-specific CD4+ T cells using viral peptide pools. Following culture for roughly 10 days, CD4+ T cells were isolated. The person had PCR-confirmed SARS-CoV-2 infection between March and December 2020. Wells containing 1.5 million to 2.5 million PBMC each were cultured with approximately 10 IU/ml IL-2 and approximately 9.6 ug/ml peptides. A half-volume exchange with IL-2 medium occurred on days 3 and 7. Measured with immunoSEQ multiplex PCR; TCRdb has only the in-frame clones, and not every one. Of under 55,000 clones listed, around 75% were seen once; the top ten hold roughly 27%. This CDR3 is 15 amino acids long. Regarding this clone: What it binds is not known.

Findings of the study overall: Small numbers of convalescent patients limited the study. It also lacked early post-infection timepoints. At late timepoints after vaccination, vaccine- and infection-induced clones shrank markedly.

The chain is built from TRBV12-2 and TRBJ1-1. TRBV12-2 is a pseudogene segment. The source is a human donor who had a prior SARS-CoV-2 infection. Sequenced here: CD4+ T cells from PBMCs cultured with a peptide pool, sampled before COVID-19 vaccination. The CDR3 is CASRLVLVVNTEAFF. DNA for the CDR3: TGTGCAAGTCGCTTAGTACTAGTGGTGAACACTGAAGCTTTCTTT.